This T cell receptor (beta chain) was identified during a study of T cell repertoires in cytomegalovirus infection. Study details: In public TCR beta signatures, there were indications of both CMV infection and matching HLA type.

This clonotype has a count of ten or more. Its antigen is unknown. TCRdb passed the reads through MiXCR, listing each CDR3 protein once. Counted here are fewer than 80,000 distinct CDR3 sequences, 3.7% occurring once; the ten biggest clones make up approximately 4.3%. V lost 4 bases and J lost 0, with 9 bases in between. This CDR3 spans 13 amino acids. CDR1 is DFQATT and CDR2 is SNEGSKA in the germline V gene (reference sequence). Overall study results and limits: HLA-C-restricted CMV clonotypes gave the most frequent clonotype in two of eight donors.

The sample was PBMCs. The V and J genes are TRBV20-1 and TRBJ1-1; D is perhaps TRBD1 (5 bases). The origin of this receptor is a human donor in good health (CMV status not recorded). Some clones in this sample may be carry-over from other donors' samples. This chain's CDR3 is CSANSGMNTEAFF. CDR3 nucleotide sequence: TGCAGTGCTAACTCAGGGATGAACACTGAAGCTTTCTTT.